This T cell receptor (beta chain) appears in the sequencing data of a study of blood T cells in healthy people across ages. It was with a sample-barcoded 5' primer and a J-beta primer mix that a second PCR of roughly 6 to 11 cycles was run. Each of the cDNA molecules was tagged by a template-switch adaptor with 12 random nucleotides. TCRdb redid the calling of the 5' RACE reads with MiXCR, one entry per CDR3 protein. This sample has about 1.5 million distinct CDR3 sequences, with 42% found just once. The CDR3 contains 16 residues. Germline CDR1 is SGHRS and CDR2 is YFSETQ. V lost 3 bases and J 0 bases, leaving 13 bases between the germline ends.

The clonotype originates from a woman between 18 and 29 years old in good health. The chain is built from TRBV5-1 and TRBJ2-1, with D hard to call. What was sequenced was blood. In DNA form, the CDR3 reads TGCGCCAGCAGCTGGGATTCCATGAGCTCCTACAATGAGCAGTTCTTC. This codes for CASSWDSMSSYNEQFF.